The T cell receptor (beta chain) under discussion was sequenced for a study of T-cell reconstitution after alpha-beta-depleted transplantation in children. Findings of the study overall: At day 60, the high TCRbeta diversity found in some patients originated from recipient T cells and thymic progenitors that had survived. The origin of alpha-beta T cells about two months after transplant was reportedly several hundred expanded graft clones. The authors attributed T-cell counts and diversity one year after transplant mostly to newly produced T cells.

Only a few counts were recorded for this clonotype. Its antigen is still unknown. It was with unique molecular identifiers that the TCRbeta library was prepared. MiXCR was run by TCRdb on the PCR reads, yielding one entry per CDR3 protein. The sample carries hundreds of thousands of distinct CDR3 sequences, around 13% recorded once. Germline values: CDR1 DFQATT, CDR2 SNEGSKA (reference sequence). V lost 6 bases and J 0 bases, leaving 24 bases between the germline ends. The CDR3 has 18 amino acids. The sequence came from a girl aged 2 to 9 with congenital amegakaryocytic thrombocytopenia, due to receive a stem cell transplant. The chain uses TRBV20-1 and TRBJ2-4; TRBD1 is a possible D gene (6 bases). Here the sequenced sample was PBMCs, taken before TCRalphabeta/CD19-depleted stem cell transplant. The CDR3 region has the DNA TGCAGTGCGCCACGGGGCGGGTTGGGACACCTAGCCAAAAACATTCAGTACTTC. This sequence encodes CSAPRGGLGHLAKNIQYF.